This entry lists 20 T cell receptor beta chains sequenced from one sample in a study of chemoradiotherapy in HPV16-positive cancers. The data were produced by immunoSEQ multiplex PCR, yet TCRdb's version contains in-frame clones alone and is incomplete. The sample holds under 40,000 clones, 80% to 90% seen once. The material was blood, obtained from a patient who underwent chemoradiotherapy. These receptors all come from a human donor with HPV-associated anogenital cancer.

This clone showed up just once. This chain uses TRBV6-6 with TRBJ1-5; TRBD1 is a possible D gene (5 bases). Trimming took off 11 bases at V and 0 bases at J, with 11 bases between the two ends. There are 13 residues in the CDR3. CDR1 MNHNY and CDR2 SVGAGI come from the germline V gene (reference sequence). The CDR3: CAARGDSNQPQHF. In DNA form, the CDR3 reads TGTGCCGCCCGGGGGGATAGCAATCAGCCCCAGCATTTT.

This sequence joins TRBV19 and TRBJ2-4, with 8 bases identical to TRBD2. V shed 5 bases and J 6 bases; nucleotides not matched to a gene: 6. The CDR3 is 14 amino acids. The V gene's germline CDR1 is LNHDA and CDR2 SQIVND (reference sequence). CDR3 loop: CASSVLSGGNIQYF. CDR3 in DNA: TGTGCCAGTAGTGTCCTAAGCGGGGGAAACATTCAGTACTTC.

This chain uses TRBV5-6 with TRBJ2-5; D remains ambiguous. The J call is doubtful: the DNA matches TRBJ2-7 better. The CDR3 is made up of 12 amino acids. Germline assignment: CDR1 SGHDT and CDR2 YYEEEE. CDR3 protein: CASSITRNEQYF. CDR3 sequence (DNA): TGTGCCAGCAGCATCACCCGTAACGAGCAGTACTTC.

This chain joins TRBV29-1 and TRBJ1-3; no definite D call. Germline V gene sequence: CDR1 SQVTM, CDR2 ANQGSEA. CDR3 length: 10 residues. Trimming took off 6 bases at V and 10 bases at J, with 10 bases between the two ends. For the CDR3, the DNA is TGCAGCGTGGAATTGGGAACCATATATTTT. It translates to CSVELGTIYF. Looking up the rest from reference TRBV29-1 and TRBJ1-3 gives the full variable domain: SAVISQKPSRDICQRGTSLTIQCQVDSQVTMMFWYRQQPGQSLTLIATANQGSEATYESGFVIDKFPISRPNLTFSTLTVSNMSPEDSSIYLCSVELGTIYFGEGSWLTVV.

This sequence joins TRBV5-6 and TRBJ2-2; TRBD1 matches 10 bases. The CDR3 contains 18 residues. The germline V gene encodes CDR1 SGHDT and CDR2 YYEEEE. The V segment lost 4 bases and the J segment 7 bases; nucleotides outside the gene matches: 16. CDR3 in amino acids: CASSHRLRDRGWGGELFF. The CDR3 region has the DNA TGTGCCAGCAGCCATCGACTCCGGGACAGGGGTTGGGGCGGGGAGCTGTTTTTT.

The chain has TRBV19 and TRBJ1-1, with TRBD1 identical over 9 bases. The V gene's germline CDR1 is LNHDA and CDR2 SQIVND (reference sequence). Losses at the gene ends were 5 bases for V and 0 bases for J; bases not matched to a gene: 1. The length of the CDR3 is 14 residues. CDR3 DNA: TGTGCCAGTAGTGGGACAGGGATGAACACTGAAGCTTTCTTT. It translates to CASSGTGMNTEAFF.

The CDR3 DNA sequence: TGTGCCAGCAGCCCCACTACTGCGGGGGGGCGCGATGAGCAGTTCTTC. Amino acid sequence: CASSPTTAGGRDEQFF. The V call is TRBV6-6, the J call TRBJ2-1, with 9 nucleotides matching TRBD2. With V trimmed by 6 bases and J by 8 bases, 14 bases remained unmatched. Germline V gene lookup returns CDR1 MNHNY and CDR2 SVGAGI (reference sequence). This CDR3 is built from 16 residues.

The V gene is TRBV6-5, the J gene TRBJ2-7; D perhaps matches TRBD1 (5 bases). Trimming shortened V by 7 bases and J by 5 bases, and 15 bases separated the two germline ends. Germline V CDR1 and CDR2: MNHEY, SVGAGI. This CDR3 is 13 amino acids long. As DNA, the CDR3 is TGTGCCAGCAAGGCCCAAGGGGTAAACGAGCAGTACTTC. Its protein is CASKAQGVNEQYF.

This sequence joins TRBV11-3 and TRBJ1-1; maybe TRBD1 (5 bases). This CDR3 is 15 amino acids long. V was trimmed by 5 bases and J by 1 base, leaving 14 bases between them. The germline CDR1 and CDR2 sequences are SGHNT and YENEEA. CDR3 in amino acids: CASSRGAGPNTEAFF. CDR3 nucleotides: TGTGCCAGCAGCCGGGGAGCGGGGCCGAACACTGAAGCTTTCTTT. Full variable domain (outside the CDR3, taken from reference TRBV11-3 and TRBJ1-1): EAGVVQSPRYKIIEKKQPVAFWCNPISGHNTLYWYLQNLGQGPELLIRYENEEAVDDSQLPKDRFSAERLKGVDSTLKIQPAELGDSAVYLCASSRGAGPNTEAFFGQGTRLTVV.

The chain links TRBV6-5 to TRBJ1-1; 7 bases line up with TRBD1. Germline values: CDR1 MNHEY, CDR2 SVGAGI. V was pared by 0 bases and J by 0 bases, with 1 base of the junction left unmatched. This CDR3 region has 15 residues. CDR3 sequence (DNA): TGTGCCAGCAGTTACTCGCAGGGGGTGAACACTGAAGCTTTCTTT. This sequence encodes CASSYSQGVNTEAFF.

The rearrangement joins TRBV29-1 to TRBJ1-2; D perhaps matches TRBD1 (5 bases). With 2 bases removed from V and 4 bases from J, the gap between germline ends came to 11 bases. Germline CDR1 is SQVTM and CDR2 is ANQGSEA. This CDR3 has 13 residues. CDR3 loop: CSVELPGRYGYTF. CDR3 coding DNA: TGCAGCGTTGAATTGCCAGGGCGCTATGGCTACACCTTC.

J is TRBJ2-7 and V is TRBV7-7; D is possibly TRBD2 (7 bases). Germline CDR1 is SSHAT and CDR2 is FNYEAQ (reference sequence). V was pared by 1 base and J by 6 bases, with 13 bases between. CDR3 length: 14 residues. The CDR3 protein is CASSLVPGEGEQYF. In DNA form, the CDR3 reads TGTGCCAGCAGCTTAGTTCCAGGGGAGGGCGAGCAGTACTTC.

The CDR3 spells CASSSRGDEQFF. In DNA, the CDR3 is TGTGCCAGCAGCTCCCGTGGGGATGAGCAGTTCTTC. The chain couples TRBV11-3 to TRBJ2-1; D is undetermined. CDR3 size: 12 residues. CDR1 is SGHNT and CDR2 is YENEEA in the germline V gene. Trimming stripped 4 bases from V and 8 bases from J, with 9 bases between.

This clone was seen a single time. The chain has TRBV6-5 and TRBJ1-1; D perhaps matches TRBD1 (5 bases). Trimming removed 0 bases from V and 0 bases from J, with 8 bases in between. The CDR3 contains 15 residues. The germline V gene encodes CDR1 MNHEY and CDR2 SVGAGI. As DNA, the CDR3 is TGTGCCAGCAGTTACTCGGGGCAGCTGAACACTGAAGCTTTCTTT. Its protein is CASSYSGQLNTEAFF.

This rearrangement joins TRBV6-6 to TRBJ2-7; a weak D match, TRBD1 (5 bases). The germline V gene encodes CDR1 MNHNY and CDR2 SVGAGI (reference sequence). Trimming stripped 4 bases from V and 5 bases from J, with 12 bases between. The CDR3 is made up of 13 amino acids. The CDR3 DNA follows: TGTGCCAGCAGTTCGCGACAGACAAACGAGCAGTACTTC. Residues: CASSSRQTNEQYF.

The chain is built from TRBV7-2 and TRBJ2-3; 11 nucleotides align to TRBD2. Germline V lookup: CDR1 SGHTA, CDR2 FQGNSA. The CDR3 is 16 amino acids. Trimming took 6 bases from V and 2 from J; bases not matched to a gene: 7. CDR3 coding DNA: TGTGCCAGCAGTTTTAGACTAGCGGGGTCCACAGATACGCAGTATTTT. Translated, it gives CASSFRLAGSTDTQYF.

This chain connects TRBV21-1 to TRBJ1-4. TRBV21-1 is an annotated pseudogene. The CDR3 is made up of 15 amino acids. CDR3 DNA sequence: TGTGCCAGCAGCAAAGCCGGGGCCCGGAATGAAAAACTGTTTTTT. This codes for CASSKAGARNEKLFF.

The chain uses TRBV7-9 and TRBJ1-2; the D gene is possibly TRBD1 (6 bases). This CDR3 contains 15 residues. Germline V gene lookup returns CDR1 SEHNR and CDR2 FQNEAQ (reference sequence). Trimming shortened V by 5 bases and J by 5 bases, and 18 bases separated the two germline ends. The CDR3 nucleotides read TGTGCCAGCAGCCTTTCTAACAGGGAGGGGTATGGCTACACCTTC. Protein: CASSLSNREGYGYTF.

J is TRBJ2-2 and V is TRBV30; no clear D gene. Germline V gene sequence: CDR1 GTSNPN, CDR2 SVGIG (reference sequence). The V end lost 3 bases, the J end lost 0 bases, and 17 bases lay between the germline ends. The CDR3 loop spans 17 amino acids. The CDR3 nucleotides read TGTGCCTGGAGCCCCCTAAGGCAGGTCTCGAACACCGGGGAGCTGTTTTTT. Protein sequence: CAWSPLRQVSNTGELFF. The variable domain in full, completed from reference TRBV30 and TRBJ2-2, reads SQTIHQWPATLVQPVGSPLSLECTVEGTSNPNLYWYRQAAGRGLQLLFYSVGIGQISSEVPQNLSASRPQDRQFILSSKKLLLSDSGFYLCAWSPLRQVSNTGELFFGEGSRLTVL.

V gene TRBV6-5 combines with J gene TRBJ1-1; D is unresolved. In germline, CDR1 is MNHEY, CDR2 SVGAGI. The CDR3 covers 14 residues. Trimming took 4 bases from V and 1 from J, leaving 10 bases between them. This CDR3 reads CASSSSDGNTEAFF. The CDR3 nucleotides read TGTGCCAGCAGTTCCTCGGACGGGAACACTGAAGCTTTCTTT.